The clone carrying this TCR beta chain has more than one count but fewer than ten. The antigen is undetermined. TCRdb's copy holds only in-frame clones and misses some; the assay was immunoSEQ multiplex PCR. This table holds about 100,000 clones, 70% to 90% found once. The V and J ends lost 7 bases and 4 bases respectively, with 10 bases between them. CDR1 and CDR2 from the germline V gene are GTSNPN and SVGIG (reference sequence). This CDR3 comprises 12 residues. These data are taken from a study of T cell responses to AZD1222 COVID-19 vaccine. Study results and limitations: At baseline, seropositivity was found in only a handful of AZD1222 recipients.

The sequence was collected from an adult in good health. The chain carries TRBV30 and TRBJ2-2; the D call may be TRBD1 or TRBD2 (5 bases each). The material sequenced was peripheral blood, taken on day 0 of MenACWY control vaccination. The CDR3 here is CAFGARTGELFF. The CDR3 DNA follows: TGTGCCTTCGGGGCGCGCACCGGGGAGCTGTTTTTT.